The rows below give T cell receptor beta chains drawn from one sample of a study of blood T cells in healthy people across ages. TCRdb analysed the 5' RACE reads with MiXCR anew, one entry per CDR3 protein. The repertoire holds some 1,500,000 distinct CDR3 sequences, approximately 43% seen once, with about 4.1% in the top ten. The material sequenced was blood. All receptors derive from a woman aged 18-29 years in good health. CDR3s leave out the opening cysteine and the closing phenylalanine or tryptophan. Each record gives: J gene, V gene, D gene, CDR3 protein. D genes are given only for firm matches.

TRBJ2-7 TRBV11-3 TRBD2 ASSFTSGGSYEQY
NA TRBV7-2 TRBD2 ASSFASGRADEQY
TRBJ2-1 TRBV29-1 NA SGGIGDEQF
TRBJ2-1 TRBV2 TRBD2 ASVDSGVYEQF
TRBJ2-7 TRBV7-2 NA ASSARLSYEQY
TRBJ2-7 TRBV4-2 TRBD1 ASSHQGTGTYEQY
TRBJ2-7 TRBV7-3 NA ASSLGSVSDEQY
TRBJ1-1 TRBV2 NA ASKASGFLGTEAF
TRBJ2-3 TRBV6-5 NA ASSWRRTDTQY
TRBJ2-2 TRBV12-3/TRBV12-4 NA ASERYTGELF
TRBJ2-7 TRBV6-1 TRBD1 ASSELDRGADEQY
NA TRBV14 NA ASSPSVGNYEQY
TRBJ1-5 TRBV20-1 NA SARVNTGDGGNQPQH
TRBJ1-5 TRBV13 NA ASSLQGRAQPQH
TRBJ2-1 TRBV27 NA ASSGQGVRNEQF
TRBJ1-3 TRBV10-3 TRBD1 AISAGQGVAGNTIY
TRBJ2-3 TRBV6-6 NA ASVGGGRTDTQY
TRBJ2-3 TRBV9 NA TSTPLPAGGDTQY
TRBJ2-3 TRBV6-2/TRBV6-3 NA ASSSTGGAIDTQY
TRBJ1-1 TRBV7-3 NA ASSPRREGTEAF
TRBJ2-3 TRBV6-2/TRBV6-3 NA ASSYPGAATDTQY
TRBJ2-2 TRBV27 NA ASSLYPGANTGELF
TRBJ2-1 TRBV7-2 TRBD2 ASSPLGTSLPSSYNEQF
TRBJ2-7 TRBV6-5 NA ASSQVGGYNEQY
TRBJ2-6 TRBV4-1 NA ASSPRHGANVLT
TRBJ1-2 TRBV5-1 NA ASSFEGPNYGYT
TRBJ1-2 TRBV30 NA AWSHGTAGYT
TRBJ2-6 TRBV7-2 NA ASSLGAGISGANVLT